What follows are 23 T cell receptor beta chains derived from one specimen sequenced in a study of blood T cells in healthy people across ages (dated by TCRdb to the mid-2010s). Library creation used 5' RACE. This sample was sequenced with an Illumina HiSeq 2500. A second PCR of about 7 to 12 cycles was run with a J-beta primer mix and a sample-barcoded 5' primer. The public reads were run again by TCRdb, first through fastp at Q25 and then through MiXCR, and only productive beta chains were kept. Every entry covers one CDR3 protein and lists the most common genes and DNA from its rows. Across this sample there are 780,000 or so distinct CDR3 sequences, with approximately 55% seen only once. Clones ranked in the top ten supply roughly 37% of the sample. The source material was blood. The receptor set was obtained from an elderly man in good health.

This chain links TRBV27 with TRBJ2-4, with D tentatively TRBD1 (5 bases). Germline assignment: CDR1 MNHEY and CDR2 SMNVEV (reference sequence). V was pared by 6 bases and J by 13 bases, with 13 bases between. This CDR3 has 11 amino acids. As DNA, the CDR3 is TGTGCCAGCAGAGACAGAGGAGTGCAGTACTTC. Its protein product is CASRDRGVQYF.

This clonotype has only one observation. The chain joins TRBV13 to TRBJ1-2, with 8 nucleotides matching TRBD1. This CDR3 contains 16 residues. After removal of 7 bases from V and 1 base from J, the junction contained 11 bases not matched to a gene. Germline CDR1 PRHDT, CDR2 FYEKMQ (reference sequence). The CDR3 sequence: CASNERDRWVNYGYTF. For the CDR3, the DNA is TGTGCCAGCAACGAAAGGGACAGGTGGGTTAACTATGGCTACACCTTC.

This clonotype was observed a handful of times. CDR3 DNA: TGTGCCAGCAGCCCCTCCGCAGGGGGAGTCGGTATAGGCGAGCAGTACTTC. As protein: CASSPSAGGVGIGEQYF. The rearrangement links TRBV27 to TRBJ2-7, with TRBD1 matching over 7 bases. CDR1 is MNHEY and CDR2 is SMNVEV in the germline V gene (reference sequence). The CDR3 totals 17 residues. J gave up 6 bases and V 6 bases, and 20 bases lay outside the gene matches.

Worth noting for this clonotype: A read error may produce the germline difference seen at one junction end. The V gene is TRBV7-2, the J gene TRBJ2-7, with D possibly TRBD2 on 7 matching bases. This CDR3 has 14 residues. From germline, CDR1 is SGHTA and CDR2 FQGNSA. CDR3 loop: CVSLTAPRGGEQYF. The CDR3 region has the DNA TGTGTCAGCCTTACAGCTCCTAGGGGGGGCGAGCAGTACTTC.

This clonotype was recorded at least ten times. V gene TRBV12-3 or TRBV12-4 combines with J gene TRBJ2-3, with TRBD1 matching over 10 bases. This CDR3 is 16 amino acids long. V dropped 5 bases and J dropped 4; count of bases not matched to a gene: 9. CDR3 sequence reads: CASSPLDRGLSDTQYF. The CDR3 nucleotides are TGTGCCAGCAGTCCCTTAGACAGGGGGCTCTCAGATACGCAGTATTTT.

The V call is TRBV4-2, the J call TRBJ2-1, with 9 bases fitting TRBD2. Germline V lookup: CDR1 LGHNA, CDR2 YNFKEQ. The V segment lost 3 bases and the J segment 2 bases; nucleotides outside the gene matches: 2. This CDR3 spans 15 amino acids. CDR3 residues: CASSQPSGTYNEQFF. In DNA, the CDR3 is TGTGCCAGCAGCCAGCCTAGCGGGACCTACAATGAGCAGTTCTTC.

V usage is TRBV5-1 and J usage is TRBJ1-2; 7 bases match TRBD1. Germline V gene lookup returns CDR1 SGHRS and CDR2 YFSETQ. V lost 0 bases and J lost 6; bases outside the gene matches: 11. The CDR3 extends over 16 amino acids. The CDR3 reads CASSLAPAGGSNGYTF. For the CDR3, the DNA is TGCGCCAGCAGCTTGGCTCCGGCAGGGGGGTCGAATGGCTACACCTTC.

This sequence joins TRBV9 and TRBJ2-2; tentative D call: TRBD2 (6 bases). V was pared by 3 bases and J by 4 bases, with 16 bases between. The germline V gene encodes CDR1 SGDLS and CDR2 YYNGEE. The CDR3 has 16 amino acids. The CDR3 here is CASSGRGGMSTGELFF. CDR3 DNA: TGTGCCAGCAGCGGACGAGGCGGGATGAGCACCGGGGAGCTGTTTTTT. Full variable domain (remainder filled in from reference TRBV9 and TRBJ2-2): DSGVTQTPKHLITATGQRVTLRCSPRSGDLSVYWYQQSLDQGLQFLIQYYNGEERAKGNILERFSAQQFPDLHSELNLSSLELGDSALYFCASSGRGGMSTGELFFGEGSRLTVL.

This chain joins TRBV15 and TRBJ2-2, with a weak D call TRBD1 (6 bases). Trimming removed 4 bases from V and 5 bases from J, with 17 bases in between. The V gene's germline CDR1 is LNHNV and CDR2 YYDKDF (reference sequence). The CDR3 is made up of 16 amino acids. The CDR3 sequence is CATSTPRTDRTGELFF. As DNA, the CDR3 is TGTGCCACCAGCACCCCCAGGACAGATAGGACCGGGGAGCTGTTTTTT.

The chain is built from TRBV4-2 and TRBJ2-1; tentatively, D is TRBD1 or TRBD2 (5 bases each). The CDR3 loop spans 18 amino acids. V was cut by 2 bases and J by 2 bases, with 19 bases left in between. Looked up from germline, CDR1 is LGHNA and CDR2 is YNFKEQ. This CDR3 is CASSQFPRGGVAYNEQFF. The CDR3 nucleotides read TGTGCCAGCAGCCAATTCCCTCGGGGCGGAGTGGCCTACAATGAGCAGTTCTTC.

This clonotype was seen more than once but under ten times. This chain joins TRBV12-3 or TRBV12-4 and TRBJ1-5; the match to TRBD1 covers 8 bases. After removal of 5 bases from V and 2 bases from J, the junction contained 5 bases not matched to a gene. The CDR3 is made up of 15 amino acids. The CDR3 protein is CASSPGQGRNQPQHF. In DNA form, the CDR3 reads TGTGCCAGCAGTCCCGGACAGGGCCGCAATCAGCCCCAGCATTTT.

V gene TRBV12-3 or TRBV12-4 combines with J gene TRBJ1-1; no firm D call. The V gene lost 5 bases and the J gene lost 1 base, with 14 bases spanning the gap. This CDR3 is built from 15 residues. The CDR3 coding sequence is TGTGCCAGCAGTCCGCGAGAGGGCCCGAACACTGAAGCTTTCTTT. Protein: CASSPREGPNTEAFF.

This clonotype was seen more than once but under ten times. The chain recombines TRBV20-1 with TRBJ1-1; TRBD1 is a possible D gene (5 bases). Between the trimmed V and J ends, which lost 1 base and 4 bases, there was a span of 16 bases. The V gene's germline CDR1 is DFQATT and CDR2 SNEGSKA (reference sequence). The CDR3 is made up of 15 amino acids. The CDR3 spells CSARGNTGRSTEAFF. The CDR3 DNA follows: TGCAGTGCTAGAGGAAACACAGGCCGCTCCACTGAAGCTTTCTTT.

The chain joins TRBV12-3 or TRBV12-4 to TRBJ2-4; 16 positions agree with TRBD2. The J call is doubtful: the DNA matches TRBJ2-7 better. The CDR3 contains 15 residues. Here the CDR3 DNA reads TGTGCCAGCAGTCCGGGACTAGCGGGAGGGTGCGAGCAGTACTTC. This encodes CASSPGLAGGCEQYF.

This clonotype has just a few counts. The chain links TRBV6-2 or TRBV6-3 to TRBJ2-7; 13 bases are a match to TRBD2. Trimming took 8 bases from V and 2 from J; bases not matched to a gene: 3. This CDR3 contains 14 residues. Germline lookup yields CDR1 MNHEY and CDR2 SVGEGT. The CDR3 DNA follows: TGTGCCAGCGTAGGGACTAGCGGGACCTACGAGCAGTACTTC. Translating it yields CASVGTSGTYEQYF.

This clonotype was observed a handful of times. The rearrangement links TRBV6-5 to TRBJ2-6; possibly TRBD1 for D (6 bases). The germline V gene has CDR1 MNHEY and CDR2 SVGAGI. The CDR3 sequence is 14 residues long. V gave up 7 bases and J gave up 0 bases, with 7 bases separating them. The CDR3 here is CASMGASGANVLTF. The DNA for the CDR3 is TGTGCCAGCATGGGGGCCTCTGGGGCCAACGTCCTGACTTTC.

This chain uses TRBV27 with TRBJ2-7, with D perhaps matching TRBD2 (7 bases). Germline CDR1 MNHEY, CDR2 SMNVEV (reference sequence). This CDR3 spans 15 amino acids. Trimming took 5 bases from V and 0 from J, leaving 14 bases between them. The CDR3 region has the DNA TGTGCCAGCAGTGGGGGGGGGCCTAGCTCCTACGAGCAGTACTTC. Translated: CASSGGGPSSYEQYF.

This clonotype turned up a few times. This rearrangement joins TRBV6-2 or TRBV6-3 to TRBJ2-7; 11 bases are shared with TRBD2. CDR1 and CDR2 from the germline V gene are MNHEY and SVGEGT. The V gene end was trimmed by 2 bases and the J gene end by 3 bases; junction bases not matched to a gene: 9. The CDR3 totals 17 residues. Here the CDR3 reads CASSYPTWTSGFYEQYF. The CDR3, as DNA: TGTGCCAGCAGTTACCCAACCTGGACTAGCGGGTTCTACGAGCAGTACTTC.

This clonotype showed up just once. The rearrangement joins TRBV3-1 to TRBJ2-7; TRBD2 aligns across 10 bases. The germline gives CDR1 LGHDT, CDR2 YNNKEL (reference sequence). The CDR3 is 18 residues long. Trimming took 3 bases from V and 3 from J; bases not matched to a gene: 14. The CDR3 loop is CASSHYVIRTSGYYEQYF. The CDR3 DNA sequence: TGTGCCAGCAGCCATTACGTTATCAGGACTAGCGGATACTACGAGCAGTACTTC.

The chain has TRBV4-2 and TRBJ1-1, with 10 bases lining up with TRBD1. The germline V gene encodes CDR1 LGHNA and CDR2 YNFKEQ. The CDR3 has 15 residues. The J segment lost 3 bases and the V segment lost 0 bases, leaving 1 base of the junction unmatched. The CDR3 loop is CASSQEDRGDTEAFF. CDR3 in DNA: TGTGCCAGCAGCCAAGAGGACAGGGGGGACACTGAAGCTTTCTTT.

V gene TRBV5-1 combines with J gene TRBJ1-4, with 7 bases identical to TRBD1. CDR1 and CDR2 from the germline V gene are SGHRS and YFSETQ. The CDR3 is 16 amino acids. Unmatched junction bases numbered 13, after V lost 4 bases and J lost 7 bases. The CDR3, as DNA: TGCGCCAGCAGCAAAGATGACGGACAGGAGCGTGAAAAACTGTTTTTT. Amino acid sequence: CASSKDDGQEREKLFF.

Points on this clonotype: One end of the junction fails to match germline, which may point to a read error. This chain links TRBV7-7 with TRBJ2-2; TRBD1 agrees at 8 bases. CDR3 length: 15 residues. From germline, CDR1 is SSHAT and CDR2 FNYEAQ (reference sequence). Written as DNA, the CDR3 is TGTGCTAGCAGCTTGACAGGGGTGGACACCGGGGAGCTGTTTTTT. It specifies CASSLTGVDTGELFF.

This sequence joins TRBV5-1 and TRBJ2-1; 13 nucleotides align to TRBD2. The germline V gene encodes CDR1 SGHRS and CDR2 YFSETQ. This CDR3 is built from 16 residues. With V trimmed by 5 bases and J by 9 bases, 11 bases remained unmatched. The CDR3 coding sequence is TGCGCCAGCAGTCGGACTAGCGGGAGACGGGTTGGTGAGCAGTTCTTC. Its protein product is CASSRTSGRRVGEQFF. The whole variable domain, remainder taken from reference TRBV5-1 and TRBJ2-1, is KAGVTQTPRYLIKTRGQQVTLSCSPISGHRSVSWYQQTPGQGLQFLFEYFSETQRNKGNFPGRFSGRQFSNSRSEMNVSTLELGDSALYLCASSRTSGRRVGEQFFGPGTRLTVL.